This T cell receptor (beta chain) was identified in a study of cytomegalovirus exposure and HLA in healthy donors (dated by TCRdb to the late 2010s). Looking at the study overall: In an earlier analysis of approximately 500 of the donors, around 300 Gb of sequence data and 100 million or so unique TCR beta sequences from roughly 180 million T cells were reported. A later analysis re-examined previously published TCR beta repertoires from more than 600 donors and added high-resolution HLA genotyping to investigate patterns of TCR occurrence. Genome-wide SNP genotypes for about 65% of the roughly 670 donors were used in a later genetic analysis, which treated that subset as a discovery cohort. The study was designed to test whether signatures of past pathogen exposure could be identified by cataloging public T cell receptors. The study profiled the T cell repertoires of hundreds of subjects by immunosequencing and related them to cytomegalovirus serostatus. Rather than drawing on any new phenotypic data, the later analysis identified candidate immune exposures from TCR beta sequences and the way those sequences occurred across donors. Besides the first cohort of roughly 700 subjects, a separate validation cohort made up of 120 different subjects was used. Donor age, sex, ethnicity and CMV serostatus were collected together with the repertoire data. Class I and class II HLA loci were covered by the typing at four-digit resolution. To predict cytomegalovirus infection status, the study combined high-throughput TCR immunosequencing, statistical association of individual TCRs with disease status, and machine learning. Of the 398 genotyped donors, around 81% fell in the genetic ancestry cluster associated with self-reported Caucasian donors. An early release covering about 600 HLA-typed donors comprised roughly 300 gigabases of sequencing data and roughly 86 million unique TCR sequences. The number of donors typed differed by locus, with roughly 629-640 for A, B, C, DRB1 and DQB1, roughly 520 for DQA1, 600 to 610 for DPA1, and some 450 for DPB1. In an earlier analysis of over 550 of the donors, high-throughput TCR beta sequencing was used to judge whether each TCR beta V gene segment behaved as functional or pseudogenic. All discovery cohort repertoires had been generated on a single sequencing platform. On average, about 200,000 unique TCR beta nucleotide sequences were sequenced per donor among 398 genotyped donors of the cohort, with roughly 18% of those sequences being non-productive. Because of strong linkage in the cohort, roughly five DR-DQ haplotypes were treated as single units for association and clustering. Study-level results and caveats: Because HLA typing was missing for some donors at each locus, association tests included only the typed subset. The sequencing pipeline was judged likely to have produced a cluster of highly shared sequence variants as a technical artifact. When HLA alleles, especially DR and DQ, strongly co-occurred, TCR associations were difficult to assign to individual alleles. Several of the top co-occurrence clusters appeared to be linked to parvovirus B19, influenza, CMV and Epstein-Barr virus, according to a later analysis. The classifier was reported to diagnose cytomegalovirus status with high specificity and sensitivity in both the original and validation cohorts. Three of the identified cytomegalovirus-associated TCR beta chains were confirmed in vitro to be specific for cytomegalovirus antigens. An earlier analysis of approximately 590 of the donors showed that most TCR beta V segments appeared in productive rearrangements either about 87% or about 30% of the time, which broadly matched IMGT annotations. Sequencing depth was assumed to be roughly uniform across donors in the presence/absence analyses, though that assumption may not hold. According to the authors, the approach could potentially be generalized to other disease states and immunological phenotypes. At a false discovery rate of 0.05, a later analysis linked some 18,000 TCR beta sequences to specific HLA alleles. The study gave a list of 150 to 200 TCR beta chains associated with cytomegalovirus. Some IMGT-functional V segments, including TRBV6-2 and TRBV6-3, could not be told apart with the 87-base-pair reads, so those segments were excluded. Most TCR sequences were seen in very few donors, while some public TCRs were found in many individuals. Because counts were too low, more than 15 rarely observed V segments, including chromosome 9 orphons, were left out of the earlier analysis of some 640 of the donors. Linkage disequilibrium might explain the correlated functional status among segregating V segments, but an unknown experimental factor could not be excluded. This cohort had only TCR beta chains sequenced, and the lack of alpha or paired-chain data limited which features could be detected. In a later analysis, HLA-associated TCR beta chains were found to be more clonally expanded and to have lower generation probabilities than equally common non-associated chains. A further reported finding was that TCR beta sequences accurately predicted the HLA-A and HLA-B alleles for most subjects in the first cohort. According to a later genetic analysis, donors in an Asian-associated ancestry cluster had fewer N-insertions in productive TCRs than the approximately 650-donor mean. An association between a missense DCLRE1C variant and V-gene and J-gene trimming of TCR beta chains was found in a later genetic analysis and replicated in an independent cohort. Most CMV-associated TCR beta chains appeared to be HLA-restricted in a later analysis, and the HLA associations seemed to be driven largely by CMV exposure. In a later analysis, TCR association rates were found to vary across HLA loci, with the most associated TCRs seen for DRB1 alleles and the fewest for HLA-C alleles. Immune exposure information for the cohort was limited to CMV serostatus.

Comments on this clone: It lacks a known antigen. At one end, the junction sequence differs from germline, possibly due to a read error.

The cohort was made up of 650 to 700 healthy bone marrow donors. All cohort members were sampled while nominally healthy, although unrecorded immune exposures were likely present. The donor was CMV seropositive and belonged to the group of a few hundred seropositive cohort members. Every donor gave a peripheral blood sample, and the peripheral blood mononuclear cells from that sample were used for TCR beta sequencing. The Qiagen DNeasy Blood Extraction Kit was used to extract genomic DNA from the blood cell samples. CDR1 and CDR2 (SEHNR, FQNEAQ) derive from the germline V gene (reference sequence). The CDR3 contains 16 residues, cysteine and phenylalanine counted. Only CDR3 DNA remains: 48 bases, in frame from the first base. Library preparation used the immunoSEQ multiplex PCR assay. For the multiplex PCR, a mixture combining 60 forward primers for TCR Vbeta segments and 13 reverse primers for TCR Jbeta segments was used. Amplification of the CDR3 region of rearranged TCR beta genes was performed with a multiplex PCR assay on genomic DNA. Amplified TCR beta libraries were sequenced as 87-base-pair reads on the Illumina HiSeq System. Turning to the authors' computational methods: A later analysis counted tens of millions of unique TCR beta chains across the 666 repertoires, and some 11 million of these chains were shared by at least two donors. A nearest-neighbor algorithm error-corrected the raw reads and collapsed the reads into unique sequences, merging closely related sequences to remove PCR and sequencing errors. To assign V, D and J gene segments, CDR3 sequences were aligned to IMGT reference sequences. For a sequence to be retained, at least a six-nucleotide match to both a V gene segment and a J gene segment was required. Rearrangements were called productive when the CDR3 lacked stop codons and stayed in frame with V and J; all others were non-productive. Following IMGT convention, CDR3 was defined as the stretch from the second conserved V-encoded cysteine to the conserved J-encoded phenylalanine. Sequences without an unambiguous match to a single V gene segment were excluded from the earlier analysis of about 630 of the donors. In an earlier analysis of some 590 of the donors, a V segment was called functional when productive rearrangements were above 56.7%, and segregating when the standard deviation between donors exceeded 5%. A statistical classification framework was built to diagnose cytomegalovirus status from the catalog of TCR beta chain sequences. V and J gene assignment, in a later analysis, came from comparing TCR nucleotide sequences with IMGT/GENE-DB human TR gene sequences. A later analysis assigned CDR3 sequences and most-parsimonious VDJ recombination scenarios with the TCRdist pipeline. In a later analysis, each TCR beta chain was defined by its CDR3 amino acid sequence together with its V-gene family, and reads without a unique V-gene family were excluded. A later analysis removed several hundred highly shared, low-generation-probability nucleotide sequences to deal with suspected cross-contamination and a sequencing artifact. For each public chain, a later analysis derived a clonal expansion index from normalized ranks of inferred template counts within each repertoire. A later analysis computed generation probabilities with a VDJ recombination model fitted to out-of-frame rearrangements, and checked the results against IGoR. Hypergeometric tests were used in a later analysis to score TCR-TCR, TCR-HLA and TCR-CMV co-occurrence, with a repertoire-size bias correction applied to the TCR pairs. False discovery rates were estimated in a later analysis by permuting HLA or CMV assignments 20 times. In a later analysis, co-occurring TCRs were grouped using DBSCAN, with TCRdist sequence similarity added in when clustering inside HLA-allele-positive subsets. Repertoires with fewer than 30,000 or more than 120,000 public chains, plus five repertoires with anomalous nucleotide sharing, were excluded from co-occurrence clustering. Imported from immuneACCESS, the table was reduced by TCRdb to in-frame sequences with V and J called. These copies leave out some clones; in studies compared against another copy, an unresolved V gene accounts for under half, and the cause of the remainder is not known. For V, J and clone size, that table is used; D and trimming come from the DNA. The sample contains roughly 180,000 clones, 75% to 90% of them found a single time. Of the sample, roughly 4.5% falls within the top ten clones.

The sequence was obtained from a woman aged 45 to 65 in good health and CMV-seropositive. The sequence joins TRBV7-9 to TRBJ1-3, and 7 bases in between align with TRBD1. The specimen sequenced was PBMCs. The sequenced DNA is TGTTCCAGCAGCTCGGACAGGTGGTTAGCTGGAAACACCATATATTTT. Its coded protein is CSSSSDRWLAGNTIYF.